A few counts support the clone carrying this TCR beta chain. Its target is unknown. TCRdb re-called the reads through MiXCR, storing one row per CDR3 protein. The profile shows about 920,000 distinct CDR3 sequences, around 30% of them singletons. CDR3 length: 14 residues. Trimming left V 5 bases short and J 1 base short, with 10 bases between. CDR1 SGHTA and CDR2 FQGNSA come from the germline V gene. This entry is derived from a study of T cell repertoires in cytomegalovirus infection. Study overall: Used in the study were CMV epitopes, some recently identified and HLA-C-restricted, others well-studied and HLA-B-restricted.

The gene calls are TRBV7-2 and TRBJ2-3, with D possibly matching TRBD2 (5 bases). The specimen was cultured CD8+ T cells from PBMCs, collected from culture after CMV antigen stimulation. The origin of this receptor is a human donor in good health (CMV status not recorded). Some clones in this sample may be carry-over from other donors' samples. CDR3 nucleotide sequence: TGTGCCAGCAGCCGAGGACTCCGCACAGATACGCAGTATTTT. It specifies CASSRGLRTDTQYF.